Many counts were recorded for the clone carrying this T cell receptor beta chain. Its target is not known. Template material for amplifying TCR beta CDR3 regions consisted of RNA transcripts. TCR CDR3 regions were first amplified by RT-PCR with HTBI primers. TCRdb ran MiXCR on the multiplex PCR reads and lists one entry per CDR3 protein. The table lists roughly 300,000 distinct CDR3 sequences, approximately 15% of them singletons, with around 23% in the top ten. The data originate from a study of T cells in Graves' hyperthyroidism and ophthalmopathy. Study-level findings and limits: Most expanded thyroid clonotypes above 0.001 also appeared in blood.

Germline V gives CDR1 GTSNPN, CDR2 SVGIG (reference sequence). Trimming removed 1 base at V and 4 bases at J, with 10 bases between. The CDR3 runs to 13 residues. Sequencing was carried out using blood. The sequence was collected from a woman aged 25 to 45 with Graves' hyperthyroidism. This chain connects TRBV30 to TRBJ2-5; D gene unclear. CDR3 sequence: CAWSALETETQYF. In DNA form, the CDR3 reads TGTGCCTGGAGTGCCCTGGAAACAGAGACCCAGTACTTC.